One sample yielded the 9 T cell receptor beta chains listed below, sequenced in a study of radiotherapy plus CTLA-4 blockade in lung cancer. The assay was immunoSEQ multiplex PCR, and TCRdb's table has in-frame clones only and misses some. This table holds fewer than 55,000 clones, 70% to 90% found once. The material was peripheral blood, obtained from a patient treated with radiotherapy plus ipilimumab. The receptors stem from a human donor with non-small cell lung cancer whose response to radiotherapy plus ipilimumab could not be evaluated.

This chain uses TRBV10-3 with TRBJ1-5; a weak D match, TRBD1 (6 bases). V lost 3 bases, J lost 6 bases, and 12 bases lay in between. The germline gives CDR1 ENHRY, CDR2 SYGVKD. This CDR3 has 14 residues. The CDR3 DNA reads TGTGCCATCAGTGATAGCGGGGGCGGTCAGCCCCAGCATTTT. Translation: CAISDSGGGQPQHF.

V is TRBV11-1 and J is TRBJ2-7; 14 nucleotides agree with TRBD2. Trimming cost V 6 bases and J 3 bases; bases outside gene matches: 10. Germline V gene data show CDR1 as SGHAT and CDR2 as FQDESV (reference sequence). The CDR3 runs to 17 residues. CDR3 coding DNA: TGTGCCAGCAGGGGGACTAGCGGGAGTCCGTGGGGCTACGAGCAGTACTTC. Residues: CASRGTSGSPWGYEQYF.

The rearrangement joins TRBV30 to TRBJ1-5; D unresolved. Germline CDR1 is GTSNPN and CDR2 is SVGIG (reference sequence). The CDR3 loop spans 15 amino acids. Trimming took off 0 bases at V and 2 bases at J, with 11 bases between the two ends. The CDR3 is CAWSVRRGGNQPQHF. The CDR3 region has the DNA TGTGCCTGGAGTGTGAGGCGGGGAGGCAATCAGCCCCAGCATTTT. The full variable domain, its missing parts supplied by reference TRBV30 and TRBJ1-5, is SQTIHQWPATLVQPVGSPLSLECTVEGTSNPNLYWYRQAAGRGLQLLFYSVGIGQISSEVPQNLSASRPQDRQFILSSKKLLLSDSGFYLCAWSVRRGGNQPQHFGDGTRLSIL.

The V and J genes are TRBV29-1 and TRBJ2-3; 8 nucleotides match TRBD1. CDR1 is SQVTM, CDR2 ANQGSEA, per germline. The CDR3 is made up of 14 amino acids. Germline trimming cut 8 bases from V and 1 base from J; bases unmatched to any gene: 8. For the CDR3, the DNA is TGCAGCACGGACAGGGAGTTCGGCACAGATACGCAGTATTTT. Translating gives CSTDREFGTDTQYF.

The genes are TRBV5-1 and TRBJ2-1; D possibly corresponds to TRBD2 (6 bases). From germline, CDR1 is SGHRS and CDR2 YFSETQ. The CDR3 is 16 amino acids. With 5 bases removed from V and 1 base from J, the gap between germline ends came to 16 bases. The CDR3 DNA reads as TGCGCCAGCAGAATCGGGAGTAGTACGTCCTACAATGAGCAGTTCTTC. Translated: CASRIGSSTSYNEQFF.

This chain joins TRBV4-2 and TRBJ2-3, with 8 bases fitting TRBD2. The CDR3 has 18 amino acids. The germline gives CDR1 LGHNA, CDR2 YNFKEQ. Trimming took 1 base from V and 6 from J; bases not matched to a gene: 15. The CDR3 region is CASSQASLSGGFGDTQYF. The DNA of the CDR3 is TGTGCCAGCAGCCAAGCATCGCTAAGCGGGGGCTTTGGGGATACGCAGTATTTT.

This sequence joins TRBV7-4 and TRBJ1-2; D unresolved. Germline CDR1 and CDR2: SGHVT and SQSDAQ. The CDR3 has 15 amino acids. Trimming took 3 bases from V and 0 from J, leaving 11 bases between them. CDR3 nucleotide sequence: TGTGCCAGCAGCTTTTCAGGAGGGACTAACTATGGCTACACCTTC. It encodes CASSFSGGTNYGYTF.

Remarks on this clone: At one of its ends the junction is not consistent with the germline gene, which may arise from a read error. V usage is TRBV18 and J usage is TRBJ2-7, with D tentatively TRBD2 (5 bases). CDR1 and CDR2 from the germline V gene are KGHSH and LQKENI. There are 16 residues in the CDR3. The DNA for the CDR3 is TGTGCCAGCTCACCATCGAGGGCAGATATCTCCTACAAGCAGTACTTC. Residues: CASSPSRADISYKQYF.

This clone was recorded only once. CDR3 in amino acids: CASSIPSGTSYNEQFF. In DNA form, the CDR3 reads TGTGCCAGCAGCATCCCCAGCGGGACAAGCTACAATGAGCAGTTCTTC. The chain combines TRBV7-9 with TRBJ2-1; the D gene is possibly TRBD2 (7 bases). The germline V gene encodes CDR1 SEHNR and CDR2 FQNEAQ (reference sequence). The CDR3 is 16 amino acids. The V and J ends lost 5 bases and 3 bases respectively, with 17 bases between them.